Sequencing of this T cell receptor beta chain was carried out in a study of T-cell reconstitution after alpha-beta-depleted transplantation in children (dated by TCRdb to 2015 to 2016). Regarding the study in general: Using TCR repertoire profiling, the study quantitatively followed how T-cell immune reconstitution unfolded in children after TCRalphabeta/CD19-depleted allogeneic hematopoietic cell transplantation.

Sample treatment or condition, as interpreted from the label and publication: allogeneic hematopoietic cell transplantation with graft depleted of TCRalphabeta T cells and CD19 B cells. The transplant recipients were children given TCRalphabeta/CD19-depleted allogeneic hematopoietic cell grafts. The library relied on PCR. Data came from an Illumina HiSeq 2500. TCR libraries were prepared with molecular barcoding, using unique molecular identifiers to normalize TCRbeta repertoire quantification. TCRdb trimmed public reads at Q25 via fastp, called clones via MiXCR and kept in-frame beta chains. When rows share a CDR3 protein, they turn into one entry using the most common DNA and genes. Across this sample there are 450,000 to 600,000 distinct CDR3 sequences, with 10% to 15% seen only once. The ten top clones hold approximately 2% of the sample. The sample holds many counts of this clonotype. What antigen it recognizes has not been identified. Base quality data are lacking; no much larger clone is found one base away.

V ends up 5 bases short and J 0 bases short, with an unmatched junction base count of 6. Measured from the cysteine to the phenylalanine, the CDR3 is 16 residues long. Only the CDR3 part of the read is kept: 48 bases, read in frame from the first base. The germline V gene supplies CDR1 MDHEN and CDR2 SYDVKM. Results the study describes overall, beyond this receptor: Hyperexpanded clone frequencies declined over subsequent months; after one year, T-cell counts and TCRbeta diversity were mostly attributed to newly produced T cells. The apparently early alphabetaT-cell count recovery about two months after transplant was reportedly dependent on only several hundred rapidly expanded clones derived from non-depleted graft cells. In some patients, the high TCRbeta diversity seen at day 60 was put down to recipient T cells and intrathymic progenitors that had survived conditioning.

This receptor was identified in a male patient between 5 and 17 years old who had a stem cell transplant for acute myeloid leukemia, so the T cells may come from the graft donor. The sequencing used PBMCs, mostly from graft donor cells, collected 360 days after TCRalphabeta/CD19-depleted stem cell transplant. The receptor chain draws on TRBV28 and TRBJ2-7; 11 central bases correspond to TRBD1. The base sequence is TGTGCCAGCAGTACCTGGGACAGGGGGAGCTCCTACGAGCAGTACTTC. It encodes CASSTWDRGSSYEQYF.